The entry below describes one TCR beta chain. Its antigen is still unknown. Profiling relied on immunoSEQ multiplex PCR, and the TCRdb table lists in-frame clones only, not all of them. The profile covers under 150,000 clones, with roughly 90% appearing a single time and approximately 6% taken by the ten largest. The CDR3 length is 13 residues. Trimming cost V 3 bases and J 5 bases, with 10 bases left between them. Germline lookup yields CDR1 KGHDR and CDR2 SFDVKD. This specimen belongs to a study of T cell responses to AZD1222 COVID-19 vaccine. Study-level findings and limits: AZD1222 recipients seropositive at baseline numbered only five to seven.

The sample was peripheral blood, taken on day 0 of AZD1222 vaccination. This chain joins TRBV24-1 and TRBJ2-7; D is unresolved. The sequence was obtained from an adult in good health. The CDR3 protein is CATSDIGLHEQYF. The DNA for the CDR3 is TGTGCCACCAGTGATATAGGGTTGCACGAGCAGTACTTC.